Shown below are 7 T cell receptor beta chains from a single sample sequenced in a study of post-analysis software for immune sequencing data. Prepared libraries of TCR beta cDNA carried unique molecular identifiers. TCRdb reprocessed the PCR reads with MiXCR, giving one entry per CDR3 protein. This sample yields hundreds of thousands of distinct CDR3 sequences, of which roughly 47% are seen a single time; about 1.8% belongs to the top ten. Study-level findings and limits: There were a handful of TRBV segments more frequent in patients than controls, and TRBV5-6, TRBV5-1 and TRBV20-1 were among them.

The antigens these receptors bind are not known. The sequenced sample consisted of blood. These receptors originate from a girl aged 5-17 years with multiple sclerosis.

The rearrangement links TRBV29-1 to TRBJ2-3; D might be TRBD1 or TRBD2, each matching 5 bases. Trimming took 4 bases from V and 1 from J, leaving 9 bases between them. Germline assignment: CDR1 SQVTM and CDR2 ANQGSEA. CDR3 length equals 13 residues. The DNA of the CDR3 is TGCAGCGTTGCGAGGGGCCGCACAGATACGCAGTATTTT. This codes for CSVARGRTDTQYF.

CDR3 residues: CASSYSEGSEKLFF. DNA for the CDR3: TGTGCCAGCAGTTACTCGGAGGGTAGTGAAAAACTGTTTTTT. The chain links TRBV6-6 to TRBJ1-4; no clear D. Trimming took 0 bases from V and 7 from J, leaving 9 bases between them. In germline, CDR1 is MNHNY, CDR2 SVGAGI (reference sequence). This CDR3 spans 14 amino acids.

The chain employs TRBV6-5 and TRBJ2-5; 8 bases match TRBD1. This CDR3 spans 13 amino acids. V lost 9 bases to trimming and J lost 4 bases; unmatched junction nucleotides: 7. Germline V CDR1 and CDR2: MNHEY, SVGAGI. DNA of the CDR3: TGTGCCAGTGGACAGGGAAATTTAGAGACCCAGTACTTC. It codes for CASGQGNLETQYF.

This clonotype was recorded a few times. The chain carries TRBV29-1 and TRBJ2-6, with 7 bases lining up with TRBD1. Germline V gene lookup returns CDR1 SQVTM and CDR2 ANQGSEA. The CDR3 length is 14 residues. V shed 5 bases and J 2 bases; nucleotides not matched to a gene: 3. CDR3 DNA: TGCAGCGTTCGGACAGGCCCTGGGGCCAACGTCCTGACTTTC. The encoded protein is CSVRTGPGANVLTF.

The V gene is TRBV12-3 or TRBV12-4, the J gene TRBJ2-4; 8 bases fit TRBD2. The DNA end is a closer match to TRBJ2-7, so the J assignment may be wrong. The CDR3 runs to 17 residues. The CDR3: CASSFGHSYGRAYEQYF. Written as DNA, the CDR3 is TGTGCCAGCAGTTTTGGCCACTCCTACGGGAGGGCCTACGAGCAGTACTTC.

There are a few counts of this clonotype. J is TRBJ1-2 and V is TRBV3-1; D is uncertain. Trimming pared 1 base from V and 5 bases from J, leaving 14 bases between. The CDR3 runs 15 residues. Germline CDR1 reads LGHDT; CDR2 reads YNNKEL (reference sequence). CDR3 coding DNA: TGTGCCAGCAGCCAAGGGGCGGGCAGCGAATATGGCTACACCTTC. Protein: CASSQGAGSEYGYTF.

CDR3 residues: CASSQGIGGGREQFF. Written as DNA, the CDR3 is TGTGCCAGCAGCCAAGGAATCGGGGGGGGCAGGGAGCAGTTCTTC. This chain joins TRBV3-1 and TRBJ2-1; 8 bases map to TRBD2. The CDR3 is 15 amino acids. Trimming took 1 base from V and 10 from J; bases not matched to a gene: 9. Germline V gene data show CDR1 as LGHDT and CDR2 as YNNKEL (reference sequence).